These T cell receptor beta chains were read from a single sample in a study of beta chain features in type 1 diabetes. Libraries were prepared by immunoSEQ multiplex PCR; TCRdb keeps only in-frame clonotypes and omits some of them. The table records approximately 170,000 clones, approximately 9% of them present only once. Material for sequencing was central memory CD4+ T cells from blood. Receptor source: a young woman in good health. Each CDR3 is given with its conserved first and last residue. Fields, in order: V gene, D gene, CDR3 length, clone size, J gene, CDR3 DNA, CDR3 protein. A D gene is named only where the DNA matches it firmly. Clone size is not always given. Where it is, it says once, few, many or a class for expanded clones.

>TRBV2|TRBD1|15|NA|TRBJ2-2
TGTGCCAGCAGGGGGACAGCATGGAACACCGGGGAGCTGTTTTTT
CASRGTAWNTGELFF
>TRBV5-6|NA|13|NA|TRBJ2-5
TGTGCCAGCAGCTTGTGGTCCGGGGAGACCCAGTACTTC
CASSLWSGETQYF
>TRBV7-2|TRBD2|15|few|TRBJ2-5
TGTGCCAGCAGCTTAAGAACTAGCGGGAAAGAGACCCAGTACTTC
CASSLRTSGKETQYF
>TRBV29-1|TRBD2|15|many|TRBJ2-3
TGCAGCGTGTTTCGGACTAGCGGGATAGTGGATACGCAGTATTTT
CSVFRTSGIVDTQYF
>TRBV2|TRBD2|16|few|TRBJ2-5
TGTGCCAGCAGCGGAATAGCGGGAGGGCCCTTCGAGACCCAGTACTTC
CASSGIAGGPFETQYF
>TRBV5-1|NA|14|NA|TRBJ1-2
TGCGCCAGCAGCCCCACCGAGGGAGGCTATGGCTACACCTTC
CASSPTEGGYGYTF
>TRBV5-1|NA|15|NA|TRBJ2-1
TGCGCCAGCAGCTTGGTAGGCGGCTCCTACAATGAGCAGTTCTTC
CASSLVGGSYNEQFF
>TRBV29-1|NA|14|NA|TRBJ2-1
TGCAGCGTTGATCTGGGGGGCTCCTACAATGAGCAGTTCTTC
CSVDLGGSYNEQFF
>TRBV29-1|NA|13|NA|TRBJ1-1
TGCAGCGTTGGACAGGTGATGAACACTGAAGCTTTCTTT
CSVGQVMNTEAFF
>TRBV2|NA|13|few|TRBJ2-3
TGTGCCAGCAGTGTCATAGGGGAAGGTACGCAGTATTTT
CASSVIGEGTQYF
>TRBV7-2|NA|13|NA|TRBJ2-7
TGTGCCAGCAGCCGATGGACAGCCTACGAGCAGTACTTC
CASSRWTAYEQYF
>TRBV6-5|NA|12|NA|TRBJ2-2
TGTGCCGTTCAGGGATTGACCGGGGAGCTGTTTTTT
CAVQGLTGELFF
>TRBV7-8|TRBD2|13|few|TRBJ2-1
TGTGCCAGCGGAGCGGGAAGGCTCAATGAGCAGTTCTTC
CASGAGRLNEQFF
>TRBV29-1|NA|14|NA|TRBJ2-5
TGCAGCGTTGAAAGGGGCGACCACCAAGAGACCCAGTACTTC
CSVERGDHQETQYF
>TRBV6-6|NA|13|NA|TRBJ2-2
TGTGCCAGCAGCCGAACTCCCTCGGGGGAGCTGTTTTTT
CASSRTPSGELFF
>TRBV30|TRBD1|16|few|TRBJ2-3
TGTGCCTGTACCTACAGGGGGGAGAAAGTCGCAGATACGCAGTATTTT
CACTYRGEKVADTQYF
>TRBV30|NA|14|few|TRBJ1-5
TGTGCCTGGAGTAAGGCAGCCGGGAATCAGCCCCAGCATTTT
CAWSKAAGNQPQHF
>TRBV29-1|TRBD1|13|NA|TRBJ2-1
TGCAGCGTAGACAGGGGAAGAACAAATGAGCAGTTCTTC
CSVDRGRTNEQFF
>TRBV18|NA|12|few|TRBJ1-2
TGTGCCAGCTCACCAGAGGGAAGAGGCTACACCTTC
CASSPEGRGYTF
>TRBV29-1|NA|14|few|TRBJ2-5
TGCAGCGTTGATCTGCAGGGATTGGCAGAGACCCAGTACTTC
CSVDLQGLAETQYF
>TRBV5-1|TRBD2|16|NA|TRBJ2-3
TGCGCCAGCAGCTTGGTACTAGCGGGTAGCACAGATACGCAGTATTTT
CASSLVLAGSTDTQYF
>TRBV7-2|TRBD2|14|few|TRBJ2-1
TGTGCCAGCAGCCTCCCAGGGACTAGGGATGAGCAGTTCTTC
CASSLPGTRDEQFF
>TRBV18|NA|14|few|TRBJ2-5
TGTGCCAGCCAAGGAGGGATTACCCAAGAGACCCAGTACTTC
CASQGGITQETQYF
>TRBV9|TRBD2|17|NA|TRBJ2-1
TGTGCCAGCAGCGGAGGGACTAGCGGGGGGACTTACAATGAGCAGTTCTTC
CASSGGTSGGTYNEQFF
>TRBV5-8|TRBD2|16|NA|TRBJ2-1
TGTGCCAGCAGCTTGTGGGGACTAGCGGGCTACAATGAGCAGTTCTTC
CASSLWGLAGYNEQFF
>TRBV28|TRBD1|14|few|TRBJ1-5
TGTGCCAGCAGTTCGGGACAGGGAAATCAGCCCCAGCATTTT
CASSSGQGNQPQHF
>TRBV9|NA|17|few|TRBJ2-7
TGTGCCAGCAGCAAGCGGCTCGAGGCAGGGGCCCCCAGCGAGCAGTACTTC
CASSKRLEAGAPSEQYF
>TRBV2|NA|15|few|TRBJ2-2
TGTGCCAGCGGGGGGAGGGGGATCGACACCGGGGAGCTGTTTTTT
CASGGRGIDTGELFF